This TCR beta chain was recorded in a study of T cells after somatic rescue of genetic block. The V and J ends lost 0 bases and 4 bases, in that order; junction bases with no gene match: 11. Germline V gives CDR1 LGHNA, CDR2 YNFKEQ. The CDR3 loop spans 19 amino acids. TCRdb's copy holds only in-frame clones and misses some; the assay was immunoSEQ multiplex PCR. The data hold 13,000 to 15,000 clones, with roughly two thirds observed a single time. The clonotype comes from a boy between 10 and 17 years old. The sequencing sample was made of peripheral blood mononuclear cells (PBMCs). This chain joins TRBV4-2 and TRBJ1-4; 10 bases fit TRBD1. CDR3 sequence: CASSQDLLGTGADNEKLFF. CDR3 DNA: TGTGCCAGCAGCCAAGATTTGCTCGGGACAGGGGCGGATAATGAAAAACTGTTTTTT.